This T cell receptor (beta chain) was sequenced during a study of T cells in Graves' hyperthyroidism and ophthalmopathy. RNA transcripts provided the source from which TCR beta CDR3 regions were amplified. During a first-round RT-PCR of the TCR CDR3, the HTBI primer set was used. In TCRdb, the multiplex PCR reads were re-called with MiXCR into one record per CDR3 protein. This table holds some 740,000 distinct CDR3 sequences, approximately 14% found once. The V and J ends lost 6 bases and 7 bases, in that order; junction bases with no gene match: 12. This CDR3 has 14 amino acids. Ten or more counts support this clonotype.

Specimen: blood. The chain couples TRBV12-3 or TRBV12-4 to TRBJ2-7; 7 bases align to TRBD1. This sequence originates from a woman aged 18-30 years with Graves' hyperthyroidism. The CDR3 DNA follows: TGTGCCAGCAGGCGAGGGGGCGTCGAGTCGGAGCAGTACTTC. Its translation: CASRRGGVESEQYF.